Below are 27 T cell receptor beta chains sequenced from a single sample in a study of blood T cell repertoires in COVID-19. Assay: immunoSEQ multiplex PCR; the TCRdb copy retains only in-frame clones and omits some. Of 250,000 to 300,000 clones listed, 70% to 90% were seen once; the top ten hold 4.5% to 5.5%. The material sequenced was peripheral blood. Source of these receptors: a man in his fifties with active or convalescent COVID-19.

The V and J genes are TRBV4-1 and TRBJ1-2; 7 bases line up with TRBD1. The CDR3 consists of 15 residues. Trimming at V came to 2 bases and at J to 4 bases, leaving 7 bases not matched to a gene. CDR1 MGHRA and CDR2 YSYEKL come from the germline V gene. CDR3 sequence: CASSQIDRAFYGYTF. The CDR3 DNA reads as TGCGCCAGCAGCCAAATAGACAGGGCCTTCTATGGCTACACCTTC.

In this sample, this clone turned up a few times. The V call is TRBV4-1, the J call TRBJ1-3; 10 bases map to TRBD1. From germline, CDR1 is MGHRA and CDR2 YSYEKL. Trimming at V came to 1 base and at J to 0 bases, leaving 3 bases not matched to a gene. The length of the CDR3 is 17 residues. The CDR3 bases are TGCGCCAGCAGCCAAGCCGGGACAGGGGTCTCTGGAAACACCATATATTTT. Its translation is CASSQAGTGVSGNTIYF.

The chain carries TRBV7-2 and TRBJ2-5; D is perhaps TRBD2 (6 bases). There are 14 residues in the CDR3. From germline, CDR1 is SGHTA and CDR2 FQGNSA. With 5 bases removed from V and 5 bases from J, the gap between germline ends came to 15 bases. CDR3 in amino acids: CASSKGTLRETQYF. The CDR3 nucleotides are TGTGCCAGCAGCAAAGGGACTCTTCGGGAGACCCAGTACTTC. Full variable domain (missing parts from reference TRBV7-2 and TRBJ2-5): GAGVSQSPSNKVTEKGKDVELRCDPISGHTALYWYRQSLGQGLEFLIYFQGNSAPDKSGLPSDRFSAERTGGSVSTLTIQRTQQEDSAVYLCASSKGTLRETQYFGPGTRLLVL.

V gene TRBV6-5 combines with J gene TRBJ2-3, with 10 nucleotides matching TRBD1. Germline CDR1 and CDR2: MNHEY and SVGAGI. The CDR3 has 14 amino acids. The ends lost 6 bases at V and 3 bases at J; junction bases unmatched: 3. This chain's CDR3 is CASRRTGGTDTQYF. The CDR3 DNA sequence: TGTGCCAGCAGGAGGACAGGGGGTACAGATACGCAGTATTTT.

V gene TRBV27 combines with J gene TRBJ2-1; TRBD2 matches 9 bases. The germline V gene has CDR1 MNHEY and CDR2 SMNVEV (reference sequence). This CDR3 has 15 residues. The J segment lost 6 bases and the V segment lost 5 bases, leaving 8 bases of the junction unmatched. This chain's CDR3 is CASSTAGGRGNEQFF. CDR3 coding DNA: TGTGCCAGCAGTACTGCGGGAGGGCGGGGCAATGAGCAGTTCTTC.

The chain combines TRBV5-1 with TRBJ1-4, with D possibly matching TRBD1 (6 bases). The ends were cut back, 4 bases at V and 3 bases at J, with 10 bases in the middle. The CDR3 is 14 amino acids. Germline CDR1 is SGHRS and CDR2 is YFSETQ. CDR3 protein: CASSLGGANEKLFF. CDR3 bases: TGCGCCAGCAGCCTAGGGGGGGCTAATGAAAAACTGTTTTTT.

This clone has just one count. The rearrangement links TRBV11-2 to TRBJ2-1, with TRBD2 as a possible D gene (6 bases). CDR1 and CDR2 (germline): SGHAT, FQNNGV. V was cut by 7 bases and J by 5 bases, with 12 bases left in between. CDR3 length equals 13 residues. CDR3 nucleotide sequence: TGTGCCAGCACCCGGACTACTGACAATGAGCAGTTCTTC. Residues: CASTRTTDNEQFF.

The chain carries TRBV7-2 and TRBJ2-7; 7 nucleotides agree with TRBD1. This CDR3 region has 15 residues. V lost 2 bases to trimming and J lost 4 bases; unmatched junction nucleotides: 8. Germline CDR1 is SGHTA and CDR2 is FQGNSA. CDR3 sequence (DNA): TGTGCCAGCAGCTTATCACGGACAGGTTATTACGAGCAGTACTTC. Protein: CASSLSRTGYYEQYF. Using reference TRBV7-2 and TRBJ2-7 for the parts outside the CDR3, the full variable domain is GAGVSQSPSNKVTEKGKDVELRCDPISGHTALYWYRQSLGQGLEFLIYFQGNSAPDKSGLPSDRFSAERTGGSVSTLTIQRTQQEDSAVYLCASSLSRTGYYEQYFGPGTRLTVT.

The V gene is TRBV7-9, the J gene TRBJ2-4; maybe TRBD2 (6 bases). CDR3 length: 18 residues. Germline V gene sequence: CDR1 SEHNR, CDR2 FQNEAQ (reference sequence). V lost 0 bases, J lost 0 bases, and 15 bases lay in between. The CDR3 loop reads CASSLARGTELAKNIQYF. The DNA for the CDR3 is TGTGCCAGCAGCTTAGCGCGGGGAACCGAGCTAGCCAAAAACATTCAGTACTTC.

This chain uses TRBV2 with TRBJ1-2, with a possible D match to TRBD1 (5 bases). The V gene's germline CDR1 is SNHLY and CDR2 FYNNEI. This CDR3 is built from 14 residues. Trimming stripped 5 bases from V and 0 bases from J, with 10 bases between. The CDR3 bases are TGTGCCAGCAGTCAGGGTGGAGCTAACTATGGCTACACCTTC. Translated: CASSQGGANYGYTF.

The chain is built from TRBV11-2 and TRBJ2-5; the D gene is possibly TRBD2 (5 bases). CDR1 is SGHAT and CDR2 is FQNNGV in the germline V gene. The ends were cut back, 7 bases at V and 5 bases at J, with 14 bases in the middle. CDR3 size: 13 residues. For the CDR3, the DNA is TGTGCCAGCACCGGAGGCGGTAGGGAGACCCAGTACTTC. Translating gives CASTGGGRETQYF.

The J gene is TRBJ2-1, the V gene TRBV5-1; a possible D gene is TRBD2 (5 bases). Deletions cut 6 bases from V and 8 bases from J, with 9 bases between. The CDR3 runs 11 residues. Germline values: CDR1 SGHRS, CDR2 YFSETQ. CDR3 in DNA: TGCGCCAGCACGGGGAGTTATGAGCAGTTCTTC. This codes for CASTGSYEQFF.

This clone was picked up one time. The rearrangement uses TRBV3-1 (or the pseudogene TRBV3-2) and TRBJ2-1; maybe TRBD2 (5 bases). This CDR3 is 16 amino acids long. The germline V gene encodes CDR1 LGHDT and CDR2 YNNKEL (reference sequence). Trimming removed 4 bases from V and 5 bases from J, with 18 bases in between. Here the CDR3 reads CASSPRSGVRNNEQFF. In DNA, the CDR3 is TGTGCCAGCAGCCCCCGGTCCGGGGTTAGAAACAATGAGCAGTTCTTC.

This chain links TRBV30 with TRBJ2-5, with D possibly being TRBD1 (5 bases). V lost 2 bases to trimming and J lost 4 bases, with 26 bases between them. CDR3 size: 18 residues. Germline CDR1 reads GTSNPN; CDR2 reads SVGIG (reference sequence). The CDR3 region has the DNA TGTGCCTGGAGTTGGGGCAGGGTTTGGGTGTTATTAGGAGAGACCCAGTACTTC. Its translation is CAWSWGRVWVLLGETQYF. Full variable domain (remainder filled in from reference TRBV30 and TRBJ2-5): SQTIHQWPATLVQPVGSPLSLECTVEGTSNPNLYWYRQAAGRGLQLLFYSVGIGQISSEVPQNLSASRPQDRQFILSSKKLLLSDSGFYLCAWSWGRVWVLLGETQYFGPGTRLLVL.

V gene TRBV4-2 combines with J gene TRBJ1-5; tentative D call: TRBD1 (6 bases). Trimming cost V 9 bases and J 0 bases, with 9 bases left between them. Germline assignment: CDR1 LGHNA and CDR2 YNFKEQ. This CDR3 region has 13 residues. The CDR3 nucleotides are TGTGCCAGTTCAGGGGATAGCAATCAGCCCCAGCATTTT. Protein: CASSGDSNQPQHF.

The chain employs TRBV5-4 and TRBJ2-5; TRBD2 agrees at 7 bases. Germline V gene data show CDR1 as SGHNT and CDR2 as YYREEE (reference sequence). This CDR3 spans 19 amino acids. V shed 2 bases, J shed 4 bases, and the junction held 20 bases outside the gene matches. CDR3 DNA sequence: TGTGCCAGCAGCTTTTACATCCGAGCGGGAAGACAATTTCGAGAGACCCAGTACTTC. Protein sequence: CASSFYIRAGRQFRETQYF. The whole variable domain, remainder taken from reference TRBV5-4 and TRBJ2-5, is ETGVTQSPTHLIKTRGQQVTLRCSSQSGHNTVSWYQQALGQGPQFIFQYYREEENGRGNFPPRFSGLQFPNYSSELNVNALELDDSALYLCASSFYIRAGRQFRETQYFGPGTRLLVL.

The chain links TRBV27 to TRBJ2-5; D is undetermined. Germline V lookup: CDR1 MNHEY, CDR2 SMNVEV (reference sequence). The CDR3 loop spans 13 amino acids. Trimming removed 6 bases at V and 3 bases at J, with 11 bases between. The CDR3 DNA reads TGTGCCAGCAGCACAGTCCTGGAAGAGACCCAGTACTTC. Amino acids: CASSTVLEETQYF.

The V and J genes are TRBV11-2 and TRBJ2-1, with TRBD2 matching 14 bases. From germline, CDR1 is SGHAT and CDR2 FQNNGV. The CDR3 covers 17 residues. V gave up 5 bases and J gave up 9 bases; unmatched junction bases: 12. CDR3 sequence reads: CASSIPFRLAGGGEQFF. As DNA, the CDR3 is TGTGCCAGCAGCATACCCTTCCGACTAGCGGGAGGGGGTGAGCAGTTCTTC. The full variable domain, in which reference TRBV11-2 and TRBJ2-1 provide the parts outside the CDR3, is EAGVAQSPRYKIIEKRQSVAFWCNPISGHATLYWYQQILGQGPKLLIQFQNNGVVDDSQLPKDRFSAERLKGVDSTLKIQPAKLEDSAVYLCASSIPFRLAGGGEQFFGPGTRLTVL.

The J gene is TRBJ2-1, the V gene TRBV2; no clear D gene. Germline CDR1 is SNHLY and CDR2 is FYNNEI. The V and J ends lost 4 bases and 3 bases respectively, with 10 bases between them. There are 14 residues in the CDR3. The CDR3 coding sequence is TGTGCCAGCAGTGGGCTAGAGCTCTACAATGAGCAGTTCTTC. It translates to CASSGLELYNEQFF.

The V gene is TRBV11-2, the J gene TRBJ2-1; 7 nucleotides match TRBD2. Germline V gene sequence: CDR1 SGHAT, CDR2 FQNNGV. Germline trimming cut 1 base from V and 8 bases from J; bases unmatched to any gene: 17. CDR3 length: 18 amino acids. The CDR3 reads CASSLVRGGSLNRYEQFF. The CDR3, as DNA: TGTGCCAGCAGCTTAGTCAGAGGCGGGAGTCTCAATAGGTATGAGCAGTTCTTC.

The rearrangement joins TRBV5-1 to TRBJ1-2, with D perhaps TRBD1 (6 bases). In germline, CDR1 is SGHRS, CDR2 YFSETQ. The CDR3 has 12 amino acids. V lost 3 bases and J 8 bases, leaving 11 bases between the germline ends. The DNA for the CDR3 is TGCGCCAGCAGCTCCCCAGGGGAAGGCTACACCTTC. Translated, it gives CASSSPGEGYTF.

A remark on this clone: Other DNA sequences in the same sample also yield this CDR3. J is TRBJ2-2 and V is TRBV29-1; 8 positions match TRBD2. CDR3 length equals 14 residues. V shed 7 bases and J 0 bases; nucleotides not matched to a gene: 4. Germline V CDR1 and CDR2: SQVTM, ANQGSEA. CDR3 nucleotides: TGCAGCGCTGGACTAGCTGCGAACACCGGGGAGCTGTTTTTT. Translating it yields CSAGLAANTGELFF.

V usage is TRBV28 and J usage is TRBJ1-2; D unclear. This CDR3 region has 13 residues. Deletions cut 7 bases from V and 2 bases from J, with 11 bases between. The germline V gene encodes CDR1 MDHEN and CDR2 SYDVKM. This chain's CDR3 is CASKRGENYGYTF. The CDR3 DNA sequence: TGTGCCAGCAAACGCGGAGAGAACTATGGCTACACCTTC.

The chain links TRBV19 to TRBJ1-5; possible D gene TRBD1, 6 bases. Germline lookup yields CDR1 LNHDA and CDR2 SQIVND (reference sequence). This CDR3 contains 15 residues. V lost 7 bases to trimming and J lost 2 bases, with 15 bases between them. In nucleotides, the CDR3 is TGTGCCAGTACCGCCAGGGGTGAGGGCAATCAGCCCCAGCATTTT. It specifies CASTARGEGNQPQHF.

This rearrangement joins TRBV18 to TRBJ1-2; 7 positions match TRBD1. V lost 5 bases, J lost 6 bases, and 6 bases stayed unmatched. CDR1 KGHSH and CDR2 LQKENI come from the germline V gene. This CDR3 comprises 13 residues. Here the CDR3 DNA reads TGTGCCAGCTCAACTACAGGGGTTGATGGCTACACCTTC. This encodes CASSTTGVDGYTF.

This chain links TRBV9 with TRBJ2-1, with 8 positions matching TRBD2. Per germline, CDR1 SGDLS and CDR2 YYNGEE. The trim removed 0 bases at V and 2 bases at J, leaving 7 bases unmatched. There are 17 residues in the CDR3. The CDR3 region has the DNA TGTGCCAGCAGCGTAGCCCTCCGGGAGGGGCCCTACAATGAGCAGTTCTTC. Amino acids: CASSVALREGPYNEQFF.

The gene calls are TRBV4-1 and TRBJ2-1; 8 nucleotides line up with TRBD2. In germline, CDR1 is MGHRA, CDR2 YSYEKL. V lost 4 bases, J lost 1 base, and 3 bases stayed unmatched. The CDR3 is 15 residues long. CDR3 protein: CASSLSGNSYNEQFF. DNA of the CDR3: TGCGCCAGCAGCCTTAGCGGGAATTCCTACAATGAGCAGTTCTTC.